These 5 T cell receptor beta chains were all obtained from the same sample, sequenced in a study of T cells after yellow fever vaccination. Each CDR3 protein is one row after TCRdb ran MiXCR on the 5' RACE reads. The sample consists of over 35,000 distinct CDR3 sequences, 5% to 7% of them appearing once. Source: PBMCs, either bulk or a sorted T-cell subset (CD4+, CD8+, memory, or dextramer-sorted; not recorded which), taken 45 days after the yellow fever booster vaccination. Source of these receptors: a young man who received the YFV17D yellow fever vaccine.

At least ten counts were recorded for this clonotype. The chain links TRBV11-2 to TRBJ2-1, with D possibly matching TRBD2 (6 bases). Germline assignment: CDR1 SGHAT and CDR2 FQNNGV. Trimming stripped 0 bases from V and 8 bases from J, with 14 bases between. There are 15 residues in the CDR3. The CDR3 DNA reads TGTGCCAGCAGCTTAGATCCCCGGGGAGGCGATGAGCAGTTCTTC. Its protein is CASSLDPRGGDEQFF. The complete variable domain, with remaining parts taken from reference TRBV11-2 and TRBJ2-1, reads EAGVAQSPRYKIIEKRQSVAFWCNPISGHATLYWYQQILGQGPKLLIQFQNNGVVDDSQLPKDRFSAERLKGVDSTLKIQPAKLEDSAVYLCASSLDPRGGDEQFFGPGTRLTVL.

This clonotype showed up just a few times. The J gene is TRBJ1-2, the V gene TRBV7-2, with TRBD1 as a possible D gene (6 bases). Per the germline V gene, CDR1 is SGHTA and CDR2 is FQGNSA. The CDR3 contains 13 residues. V lost 3 bases and J lost 7, with 12 bases in between. The CDR3 here is CASSLAGQSGYTF. CDR3 bases: TGTGCCAGCAGCTTGGCGGGACAATCTGGCTACACCTTC.

This chain connects TRBV29-1 to TRBJ2-7; 9 nucleotides agree with TRBD2. V lost 8 bases, J lost 6 bases, and 14 bases stayed unmatched. Germline loops: CDR1 SQVTM, CDR2 ANQGSEA. CDR3 size: 14 residues. The CDR3 coding sequence is TGCAGCTTCATAGGAGGGACTAGCAGAAGCGAGCAGTACTTC. Its protein product is CSFIGGTSRSEQYF.

Ten or more counts support this clonotype. This chain connects TRBV20-1 to TRBJ2-5; 7 bases fit TRBD1. The CDR3 is 15 residues long. V lost 5 bases, J lost 3 bases, and 12 bases stayed unmatched. Germline V CDR1 and CDR2: DFQATT, SNEGSKA (reference sequence). The chain's CDR3 is CSAYTDRVLKETQYF. The CDR3 DNA follows: TGCAGTGCTTACACCGACAGGGTCCTTAAAGAGACCCAGTACTTC.

This clonotype was found many times. V usage is TRBV28 and J usage is TRBJ1-5; no reliable D call. CDR1 MDHEN and CDR2 SYDVKM come from the germline V gene. V gave up 9 bases and J gave up 9 bases, with 15 bases separating them. There are 12 residues in the CDR3. CDR3 loop: CARYTQIRPQHF. The DNA for the CDR3 is TGTGCCAGGTATACCCAAATTAGGCCCCAGCATTTT.